This TCR beta chain comes out of a study of blood T cell repertoires in COVID-19. The CDR3 sequence is 16 residues long. CDR1 is MNHNY, CDR2 SVGAGI, per germline (reference sequence). V gave up 5 bases and J gave up 1 base; unmatched junction bases: 7. Some clones are missing from TCRdb's copy, which holds only in-frame ones; the method was immunoSEQ multiplex PCR. The repertoire includes tens of thousands of clones, roughly 90% of them detected once, and around 15% sits in the top ten. The TCR sequence derives from a human donor in a cohort sampled during active COVID-19. This chain connects TRBV6-6 to TRBJ2-1, with TRBD1 matching 8 bases. The sequenced sample was peripheral blood. The CDR3 bases are TGTGCCAGCAGTATCGGACAGGGTCGTTCCTACAATGAGCAGTTCTTC. Amino acids: CASSIGQGRSYNEQFF.